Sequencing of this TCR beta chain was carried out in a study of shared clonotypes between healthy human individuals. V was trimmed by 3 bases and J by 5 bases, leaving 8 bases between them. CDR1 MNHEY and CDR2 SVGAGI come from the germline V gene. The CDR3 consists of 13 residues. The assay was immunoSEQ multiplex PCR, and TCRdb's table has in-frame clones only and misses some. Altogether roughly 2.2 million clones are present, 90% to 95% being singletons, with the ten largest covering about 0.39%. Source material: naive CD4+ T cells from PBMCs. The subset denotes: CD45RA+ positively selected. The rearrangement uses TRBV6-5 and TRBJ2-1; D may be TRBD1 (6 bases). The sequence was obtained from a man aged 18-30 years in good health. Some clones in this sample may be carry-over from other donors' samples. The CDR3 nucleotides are TGTGCCAGCAGTTATAACAGGGACAATGAGCAGTTCTTC. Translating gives CASSYNRDNEQFF.